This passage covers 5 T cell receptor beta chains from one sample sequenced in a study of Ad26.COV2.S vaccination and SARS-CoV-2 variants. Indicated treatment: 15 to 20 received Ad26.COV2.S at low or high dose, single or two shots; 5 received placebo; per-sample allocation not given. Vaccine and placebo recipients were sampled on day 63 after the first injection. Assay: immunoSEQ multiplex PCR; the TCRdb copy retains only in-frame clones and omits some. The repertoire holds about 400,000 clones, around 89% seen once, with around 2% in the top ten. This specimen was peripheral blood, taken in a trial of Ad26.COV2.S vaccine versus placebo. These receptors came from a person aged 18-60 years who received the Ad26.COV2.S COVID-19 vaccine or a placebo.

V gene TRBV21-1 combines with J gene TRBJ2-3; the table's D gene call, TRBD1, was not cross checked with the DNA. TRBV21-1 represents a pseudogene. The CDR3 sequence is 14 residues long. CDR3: CASSTDTSTDTQYF. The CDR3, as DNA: TGTGCCAGCAGCACGGACACTAGCACAGATACGCAGTATTTT.

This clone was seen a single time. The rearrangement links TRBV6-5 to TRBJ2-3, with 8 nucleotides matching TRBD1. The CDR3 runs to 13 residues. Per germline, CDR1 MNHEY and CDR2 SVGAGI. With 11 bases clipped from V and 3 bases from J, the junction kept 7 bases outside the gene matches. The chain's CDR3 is CAVMWTGTDTQYF. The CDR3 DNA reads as TGTGCCGTAATGTGGACAGGGACAGATACGCAGTATTTT.

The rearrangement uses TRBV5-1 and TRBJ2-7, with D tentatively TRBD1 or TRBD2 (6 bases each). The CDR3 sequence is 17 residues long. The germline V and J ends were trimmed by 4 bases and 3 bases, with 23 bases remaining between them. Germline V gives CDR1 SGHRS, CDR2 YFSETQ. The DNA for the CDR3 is TGCGCCAGCAGCCCCCTCGTCGGGGGCACAGTGGTCTACGAGCAGTACTTC. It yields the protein CASSPLVGGTVVYEQYF.

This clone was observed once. Here the CDR3 DNA reads TGCGCCAGCAGCCAAGAAGGCCGACTTAGGGAGCAGTACTTC. This gives the protein CASSQEGRLREQYF. This sequence joins TRBV4-1 and TRBJ2-7; D call uncertain. The V and J ends lost 0 bases and 7 bases respectively, with 13 bases between them. The length of the CDR3 is 14 residues. Per germline, CDR1 MGHRA and CDR2 YSYEKL.

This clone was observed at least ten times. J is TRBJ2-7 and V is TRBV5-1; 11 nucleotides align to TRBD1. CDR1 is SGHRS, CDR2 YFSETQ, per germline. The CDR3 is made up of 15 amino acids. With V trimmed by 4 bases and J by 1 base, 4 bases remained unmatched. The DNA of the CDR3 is TGCGCCAGCAGCCCCGGACAGGGGGCGTCCTACGAGCAGTACTTC. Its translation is CASSPGQGASYEQYF.